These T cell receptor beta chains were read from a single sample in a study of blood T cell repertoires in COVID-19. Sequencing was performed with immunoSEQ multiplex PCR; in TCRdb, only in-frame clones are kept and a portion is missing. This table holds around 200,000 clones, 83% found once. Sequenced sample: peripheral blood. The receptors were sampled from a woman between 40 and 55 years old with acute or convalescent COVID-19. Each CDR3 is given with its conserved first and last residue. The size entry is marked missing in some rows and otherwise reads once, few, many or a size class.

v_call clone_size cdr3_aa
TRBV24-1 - CATSVLGLAGANEQFF
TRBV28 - CASRGDTDTQYF
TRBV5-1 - CASSWGGTGNTEAFF
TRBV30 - CAWSDGEVRGYTF
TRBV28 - CASRAGGGSYNEQFF
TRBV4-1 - CASSQGQYYEQYF
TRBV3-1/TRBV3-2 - CASSPWTGGFYEQYF
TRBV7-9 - CASSLAQETQYF
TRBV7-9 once CASRRQGGNYGYTF
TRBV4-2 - CASSLTGGVNTEAFF
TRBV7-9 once CASSLRDSRNEQFF
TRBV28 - CASRIDYEQYF
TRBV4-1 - CASSQGQAYSGNTIYF
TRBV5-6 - CASSYNIDSGRRETQYF
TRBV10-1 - CASSDYPLGSGRLNEQFF
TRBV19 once CASSRRTGPSSGNTIYF
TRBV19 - CASSISGHNTEAFF
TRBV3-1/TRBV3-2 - CASSPRGGPVGLYEQYF
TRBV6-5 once CASGSGTSGSYEQYF
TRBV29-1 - CSVETGGYNEQFF
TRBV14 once CASSQVLAGREQFF
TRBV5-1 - CASSLITGGGSQFF
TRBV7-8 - CASKIWGGVRSNQPQHF
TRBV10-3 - CAISGALDSYGYTF
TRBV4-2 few CASSQDARGTYGYTF
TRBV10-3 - CAISAVGGYTEAFF
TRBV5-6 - CASSWRGDSYNSPLHF
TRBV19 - CASSIRSPGGNTEAFF
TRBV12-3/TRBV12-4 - CASTPTGTAFF
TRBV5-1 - CASSLGGTGGEQYF
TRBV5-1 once CASSPGMAQGGETQYF
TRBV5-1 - CASSVGTGYQPQHF
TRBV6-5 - CASVRVDTGELFF
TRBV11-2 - CASSLAGTDYEQYF
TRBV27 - CASSLQLAGEQFF
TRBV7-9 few CASSFSLPGNEQFF
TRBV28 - CASRQAGTPTTDTQYF
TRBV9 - CASSPGQGGLYEQYF
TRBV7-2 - CASSKQDRSYNEQFF
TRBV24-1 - CATSDSHPGTGPDEQFF
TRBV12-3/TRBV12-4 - CAGAHSGANVLTF
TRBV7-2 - CASSAQGIDGYTF